A single sample is the source of the 14 T cell receptor beta chains below, sequenced in a study of CD8 T cells in Susac syndrome. RNA in amounts of about 0.5 to 1 ug was reverse transcribed with random hexamers. TCRdb re-called the immunoSEQ multiplex PCR reads through MiXCR, storing one row per CDR3 protein. Counted here are some 120,000 distinct CDR3 sequences, 90% to 95% occurring once; the ten biggest clones make up roughly 0.29%. Sequencing was done on a sample of CD8+ T cells from PBMCs. These receptors were taken from a human donor with multiple sclerosis.

V usage is TRBV4-1 and J usage is TRBJ2-2, with D unresolved. V was shortened by 1 base and J by 5 bases, with 8 bases between the two germline ends. The CDR3 has 14 amino acids. In germline, CDR1 is MGHRA, CDR2 YSYEKL. The CDR3 loop is CASSQAEVTGELFF. CDR3 in DNA: TGCGCCAGCAGCCAAGCCGAAGTGACCGGGGAGCTGTTTTTT.

The rearrangement joins TRBV12-3 or TRBV12-4 to TRBJ2-2; D is uncertain. Trimming stripped 3 bases from V and 6 bases from J, with 5 bases between. The CDR3 is 12 residues long. The CDR3 reads CASSFRPGELFF. The CDR3 nucleotides read TGTGCCAGCAGTTTTCGGCCCGGGGAGCTGTTTTTT.

The chain recombines TRBV27 with TRBJ2-2, with D hard to call. Trimming shortened V by 4 bases and J by 5 bases, and 8 bases separated the two germline ends. The germline CDR1 and CDR2 sequences are MNHEY and SMNVEV (reference sequence). CDR3 size: 13 residues. The DNA for the CDR3 is TGTGCCAGCAGTTCCTCATTAACCGGGGAGCTGTTTTTT. This codes for CASSSSLTGELFF.

This sequence joins TRBV10-3 and TRBJ2-3; D perhaps matches TRBD2 (5 bases). Trimming shortened V by 3 bases and J by 0 bases, and 7 bases separated the two germline ends. CDR1 and CDR2 (germline): ENHRY, SYGVKD. This CDR3 region has 14 residues. The chain's CDR3 is CAISEAASTDTQYF. The CDR3 DNA sequence: TGTGCCATCAGTGAAGCGGCCAGCACAGATACGCAGTATTTT.

The chain combines TRBV12-3 or TRBV12-4 with TRBJ1-2; D gene ambiguous. The CDR3 loop spans 12 amino acids. The V end was cut by 1 base, the J end by 4 bases, with 4 bases between. The CDR3 sequence is CASSLDSYGYTF. The CDR3 DNA follows: TGTGCCAGCAGTTTAGACAGCTATGGCTACACCTTC.

The gene calls are TRBV5-1 and TRBJ1-5; D ambiguous. The CDR3 loop spans 16 amino acids. The V gene's germline CDR1 is SGHRS and CDR2 YFSETQ. Trimming cost V 5 bases and J 0 bases, with 15 bases left between them. CDR3 amino acids: CASRGWGIDSNQPQHF. CDR3 nucleotide sequence: TGCGCCAGCAGGGGATGGGGAATTGATAGCAATCAGCCCCAGCATTTT.

The V and J genes are TRBV7-8 and TRBJ1-2; D gene ambiguous. Germline CDR1 reads SGHVS; CDR2 reads FQNEAQ. This CDR3 region has 14 residues. V gave up 4 bases and J gave up 3 bases, with 12 bases separating them. This CDR3 is CASSSPKAYYGYTF. CDR3 DNA: TGTGCCAGCAGCTCCCCAAAGGCATACTATGGCTACACCTTC.

This chain joins TRBV12-1 and TRBJ2-7; TRBD1 is the table's D call, not checked against the DNA. TRBV12-1 is marked as a pseudogene. The CDR3 has 16 residues. The CDR3 sequence: CASSPRGGHGIHEQYV. CDR3 DNA sequence: TGTGCCAGCAGCCCCCGCGGGGGCCATGGGATCCACGAGCAGTACGTC.

V usage is TRBV4-1 and J usage is TRBJ2-7, with D uncertain. Germline V gene sequence: CDR1 MGHRA, CDR2 YSYEKL. The CDR3 runs 14 residues. V was trimmed by 0 bases and J by 4 bases, leaving 10 bases between them. The CDR3 DNA reads TGCGCCAGCAGCCAAGAGGCCGGTGGATACGAGCAGTACGTC. Its protein is CASSQEAGGYEQYV.

The rearrangement uses TRBV10-3 and TRBJ2-7; D unclear. Germline V lookup: CDR1 ENHRY, CDR2 SYGVKD. The CDR3 is made up of 11 amino acids. With 3 bases removed from V and 4 bases from J, the gap between germline ends came to 4 bases. The CDR3 DNA follows: TGTGCCATCAGTGAAGGGTACGAGCAGTACGTC. Translated: CAISEGYEQYV.

This clonotype was seen a single time. This chain links TRBV24-1 with TRBJ2-3; 7 bases match TRBD1. J was trimmed by 3 bases and V by 6 bases; bases with no gene match: 5. CDR1 and CDR2 (germline): KGHDR, SFDVKD. This CDR3 is built from 14 residues. DNA of the CDR3: TGTGCCACCAGTTCGACAGGGTGGACAGATACGCAGTATTTT. Residues: CATSSTGWTDTQYF.

J is TRBJ2-1 and V is TRBV7-9, with 11 bases aligning to TRBD1. Germline CDR1 SEHNR, CDR2 FQNEAQ (reference sequence). The CDR3 runs to 15 residues. V was pared by 5 bases and J by 9 bases, with 9 bases of the junction left unmatched. DNA of the CDR3: TGTGCCAGCAGCGCCGGGACAGGGGGGGAAGCTGAGCAGTTCTTC. It translates to CASSAGTGGEAEQFF.

V usage is TRBV5-1 and J usage is TRBJ2-1, with 10 positions matching TRBD2. The germline V gene has CDR1 SGHRS and CDR2 YFSETQ. The CDR3 spans 16 residues. V shed 0 bases and J 5 bases; nucleotides not matched to a gene: 5. The CDR3 sequence: CASSLESSGRNNEQFF. The DNA of the CDR3 is TGCGCCAGCAGCTTGGAGTCTAGCGGGAGAAACAATGAGCAGTTCTTC.

The genes are TRBV18 and TRBJ1-6; tentative D call: TRBD1 (6 bases). The germline CDR1 and CDR2 sequences are KGHSH and LQKENI. This CDR3 region has 19 residues. V was trimmed by 0 bases and J by 8 bases, leaving 23 bases between them. CDR3 DNA: TGTGCCAGCTCACCACCCAGGGGACGCCTATCGAACTTGTATTCACCCCTCCACTTT. Amino acids: CASSPPRGRLSNLYSPLHF. The variable domain in full, completed from reference TRBV18 and TRBJ1-6, reads NAGVMQNPRHLVRRRGQEARLRCSPMKGHSHVYWYRQLPEEGLKFMVYLQKENIIDESGMPKERFSAEFPKEGPSILRIQQVVRGDSAAYFCASSPPRGRLSNLYSPLHFGNGTRLTVT.